This T cell receptor beta chain is drawn from a study of Graves' ophthalmopathy and Graves' hyperthyroidism (dated by TCRdb to the late 2010s). Regarding the complete study: Peripheral blood was collected before any treatment was given, at the time of initial diagnosis. In total, some 130 blood samples were TCR-sequenced: 40 to 45 ophthalmopathy, approximately 75 hyperthyroidism and some 17 hyperthyroidism-to-ophthalmopathy patients. An independent validation cohort was composed of roughly 19 hyperthyroidism patients and 17 patients who later progressed from hyperthyroidism to ophthalmopathy. Following sampling, methimazole starting at 30 mg daily was administered to hyperthyroidism patients, and high-dose intravenous methylprednisolone was administered to ophthalmopathy patients. The study used TCR beta repertoire signatures to distinguish Graves' ophthalmopathy from Graves' hyperthyroidism and to predict progression to ophthalmopathy. To explore V-J signatures that distinguish ophthalmopathy from hyperthyroidism, a discovery set of about 99 patients was enrolled, made up of 40 to 45 with ophthalmopathy and 57 with stable hyperthyroidism. In six hyperthyroidism patients, T-cell repertoires of thyroid tissue and blood were compared. Study-wide findings and limitations: In validation, the model predicted ophthalmopathy progression with 70.59% sensitivity and approximately 72% specificity; roughly eleven predicted patients were CT-confirmed with GO in a median of approximately 6.2 months. The 13-signature model separated ophthalmopathy from stable hyperthyroidism with 85% to 90% sensitivity and approximately 81% specificity in cross-validation, and 80%/75% in the test set. Most expanded thyroid clonotypes with frequency above 0.001 were also detected in blood, suggesting blood repertoires may reflect the thyroid immune response. Sample size was not statistically predetermined, and group allocation was not concealed from the investigators.

In the germline V gene (reference sequence), CDR1 corresponds to LNHDA and CDR2 to SQIVND. The CDR3 sequence holds 17 residues, the cysteine and phenylalanine included. Only the CDR3 DNA is retained, 51 bases long and in frame from the first base. The V and J ends are trimmed by 4 bases and 9 bases, leaving 22 bases between them. Only a few counts were recorded for this clonotype. What antigen it recognizes has not been identified. No per-base quality is available; no much larger clone lies one base away. Ophthalmopathy patients were characterized by moderately to severely active disease, a Clinical Activity Score of at least 3, a NOSPECS grade of at least 4, and a disease duration under 3 months. Patients with other autoimmune diseases, uncontrolled infections, pregnancy or lactation were excluded. Diagnosis was based on clinical symptoms, serum thyroxine, TRAb, thyroid ultrasound and orbital computed tomography. Ficoll-Paque density gradient centrifugation was used to isolate PBMCs from 8 to 10 ml of fresh peripheral blood. Total RNA was extracted using Trizol reagent, and RNA quality was checked on an Agilent 2100 Bioanalyzer.

TCR beta CDR3 regions were amplified from RNA transcripts for repertoire sequencing. The first round of RT-PCR was done with HTBI primers and the Qiagen OneStep RT-PCR kit, and was followed by a second round of multiplex PCR, then size selection and purification. The libraries underwent paired-end sequencing with 100 bp reads on an Illumina HiSeq2000. The paper's processing steps were these. SOAPnuke was used to process the reads, removing any read that contained adapters or uncalled bases, had a mean Phred below 15, or lacked an exact match to the constant primer or identifier. High-quality paired reads were merged with COPE v1.2.5. Each unique nucleotide sequence was defined as a clonotype, and clonotypes were aligned to IMGT TRB V, D and J references with MiTCR v1.1. Analysis was restricted to V-J combinations with a frequency above 0.0001, which covered about 99% of repertoires. A TCR clonal expansion and chaos score per V-J combination was defined as the ratio of F50 clonal expansion to chaos observed in the TCRdist matrix. Features were reduced by Welch's t-statistics and random forest to around 13 V-J combinations, which fed a naive Bayes classifier. Thyroid-blood repertoire similarity was quantified with the Morisita-Horn index. TCRdb applied fastp at Q25 and MiXCR to the public reads, then kept only in-frame beta chains. When rows share a CDR3 protein, they turn into one entry using the most common DNA and genes. TCRdb's processing, not the authors' own work, is the source of the V and J calls. The table for this sample lists hundreds of thousands of distinct CDR3 sequences; around 45% of them were counted only once. The ten largest make up roughly half of the sample.

The receptor's source is an adult man with Graves' ophthalmopathy. The chain couples TRBV19 to TRBJ1-6; possibly the D gene is TRBD1, per 6 matching bases. Sequencing used peripheral blood. Here the CDR3 is given as CASSNAGTKGAGSPLHF. Read as DNA, the sequence is TGTGCCAGTAGTAACGCCGGGACAAAGGGCGCTGGTTCACCCCTCCACTTT.